This T cell receptor beta chain stems from a study of chemoradiotherapy in HPV16-positive cancers. This clone has a handful of counts. Sequenced by immunoSEQ multiplex PCR; TCRdb stores in-frame clones only, minus some. The sample includes approximately 11,000 clones, roughly 70% of them seen just once. The sequence was collected from a human donor with HPV-associated anogenital cancer. This sample was gathered from a patient who underwent chemoradiotherapy.

The CDR3: CASRPGWTDHYGYTF. CDR3 sequence (DNA): TGTGCCAGCAGGCCGGGATGGACGGATCACTATGGCTACACCTTC. The chain joins TRBV27 to TRBJ1-2; D is ambiguous. From germline, CDR1 is MNHEY and CDR2 SMNVEV (reference sequence). The length of the CDR3 is 15 residues. Between the trimmed V and J ends, which lost 6 bases and 3 bases, there was a span of 17 bases.